This passage covers 32 T cell receptor beta chains from one sample sequenced in a study of T cells expressing NK-cell markers (dated by TCRdb to between 2020 and 2021). The protocol used for the library was 5' RACE. TCRdb lists the instrument as Illumina HiSeq 2000. TCRdb reprocessed the reads, so every CDR3 protein sequence counts as one entry and DNA is not shown. The sample table holds hundreds of thousands of distinct CDR3 sequences. Jointly, the top ten make up more than 7% of the sample. The sample taken for sequencing was blood T cells: a sorted CD56 or NKG2C T cell subset, CD4+ or CD8+ T cells, or bulk PBMC T cells (not recorded which). The receptors here all came from a woman between 18 and 70 years old in good health.

The chain links TRBV25-1 to TRBJ1-2; TCRdb lists TRBD1, though no DNA is available to test this call. CDR1 is MGHDK and CDR2 is SYGVNS in the germline V gene. The CDR3 contains 13 residues. CDR3 sequence reads: CASNPTGWDGYTF.

The genes are TRBV20-1 and TRBJ2-3; the D gene TCRdb calls, TRBD1, cannot be checked with no DNA. Germline V CDR1 and CDR2: DFQATT, SNEGSKA (reference sequence). CDR3 length equals 13 residues. The CDR3 protein is CSASREGIDTQYF.

The chain uses TRBV12-3 or TRBV12-4 and TRBJ2-5; TCRdb selects TRBD2, and the lack of DNA leaves this call unchecked. The CDR3 runs 14 residues. CDR3 region: CASSSLGVWETQYF.

The V and J genes are TRBV12-3 or TRBV12-4 and TRBJ2-1; as DNA is missing, the TRBD1 call by TCRdb cannot be tested. The CDR3 spans 14 residues. CDR3: CASTPRGQGNEQFF.

The chain recombines TRBV7-2 with TRBJ1-1. CDR3 length: 14 residues. Germline V gene lookup returns CDR1 SGHTA and CDR2 FQGNSA. CDR3 region: CASSLGNPNTEAFF.

This sequence joins TRBV20-1 and TRBJ1-2. The CDR3 is made up of 13 amino acids. Per the germline V gene, CDR1 is DFQATT and CDR2 is SNEGSKA (reference sequence). CDR3: CSARDSENYGYTF.

V usage is TRBV12-3 or TRBV12-4 and J usage is TRBJ1-2; TCRdb's D call of TRBD1 is untestable without DNA. The length of the CDR3 is 15 residues. CDR3 sequence: CASSLQPGQAYGYTF.

This rearrangement joins TRBV4-1 to TRBJ2-7; TCRdb outputs TRBD1, but without DNA this stays unchecked. The CDR3 covers 15 residues. Germline CDR1 and CDR2: MGHRA and YSYEKL. The CDR3 is CASSQTRLGQSEQYF.

The gene calls are TRBV27 and TRBJ1-5; TCRdb proposes TRBD1, but this gene call is untestable without DNA. Germline V lookup: CDR1 MNHEY, CDR2 SMNVEV (reference sequence). CDR3 length: 13 amino acids. CDR3 region: CASSDRNNQPQHF.

The rearrangement joins TRBV9 to TRBJ2-4; TCRdb proposes TRBD1, but this gene call is untestable without DNA. Germline CDR1 reads SGDLS; CDR2 reads YYNGEE. The CDR3 has 13 amino acids. CDR3: CASSVDSWGPLDF.

The gene calls are TRBV24-1 and TRBJ2-2; TCRdb's D gene call, TRBD2, goes unchecked for lack of DNA. From germline, CDR1 is KGHDR and CDR2 SFDVKD. The CDR3 length is 18 residues. The CDR3 loop reads CATSDNLGTSGNTGELFF.

The V gene is TRBV20-1, the J gene TRBJ1-2. Per the germline V gene, CDR1 is DFQATT and CDR2 is SNEGSKA (reference sequence). This CDR3 region has 16 residues. The CDR3 here is CSATYGLGGWKDGYTF.

This sequence joins TRBV6-4 and TRBJ2-3; with no DNA, the TCRdb D assignment of TRBD1 cannot be verified. CDR1 is MRHNA, CDR2 SNTAGT, per germline. This CDR3 is built from 14 residues. This CDR3 reads CASMGRQGADTQYF.

The chain has TRBV6-1 and TRBJ2-6; TCRdb's assignment of TRBD2 cannot be checked, as there is no DNA. The CDR3 totals 17 residues. CDR1 and CDR2 (germline): MNHNS, SASEGT. CDR3 loop: CASSPAGSLSGANVLTF.

The V call is TRBV19, the J call TRBJ2-1; TCRdb proposes TRBD2, but this gene call is untestable without DNA. This CDR3 is built from 15 residues. Germline loops: CDR1 LNHDA, CDR2 SQIVND (reference sequence). CDR3 in amino acids: CASSKSSGGYNEQFF.

This chain links TRBV18 with TRBJ2-5; TCRdb gives TRBD2 as the D gene, but with no DNA this cannot be confirmed. CDR3 size: 14 residues. The germline CDR1 and CDR2 sequences are KGHSH and LQKENI. The chain's CDR3 is CASSPSGLEETQYF.

The rearrangement uses TRBV4-1 and TRBJ2-1. Germline CDR1 and CDR2: MGHRA and YSYEKL. The CDR3 extends over 15 amino acids. CDR3 loop: CASSLVFSGFNEQFF.

V usage is TRBV20-1 and J usage is TRBJ2-1; lacking DNA, the TRBD2 call made by TCRdb goes unchecked. Germline-derived CDR1 and CDR2 are DFQATT and SNEGSKA (reference sequence). The CDR3 covers 12 residues. The CDR3 here is CSIRDLGNEQFF.

The chain couples TRBV7-3 to TRBJ2-1; TCRdb proposes TRBD1, but this gene call is untestable without DNA. This CDR3 is 16 amino acids long. Germline CDR1 SGHTA, CDR2 FQGTGA. The CDR3 reads CASSLRAGLGYNEQFF.

The V call is TRBV7-9, the J call TRBJ1-5; the TRBD1 assignment by TCRdb is unverifiable without DNA. The CDR3 runs 17 residues. The germline CDR1 and CDR2 sequences are SEHNR and FQNEAQ (reference sequence). CDR3 loop: CASSLVGGGEGNQPQHF.

The V call is TRBV20-1, the J call TRBJ2-3; the TCRdb call, TRBD2, lacks DNA for checking. This CDR3 has 16 amino acids. Germline V CDR1 and CDR2: DFQATT, SNEGSKA (reference sequence). The CDR3 spells CSARPRRGGPTDTQYF.

The chain links TRBV27 to TRBJ2-1; lacking DNA, the TRBD1 call made by TCRdb goes unchecked. The CDR3 is 17 residues long. Germline assignment: CDR1 MNHEY and CDR2 SMNVEV (reference sequence). The CDR3: CASSFPQGAGGYNEQFF.

The V and J genes are TRBV7-2 and TRBJ2-7. This CDR3 contains 14 residues. Germline V gene data show CDR1 as SGHTA and CDR2 as FQGNSA. The CDR3 spells CASSVSGNTYEQYF.

The V gene is TRBV2, the J gene TRBJ2-4. CDR1 and CDR2 (germline): SNHLY, FYNNEI. This CDR3 region has 11 residues. The CDR3 reads CAVQAKNIQYF.

This chain uses TRBV4-3 with TRBJ2-3; checking the TCRdb D call of TRBD1 is not possible without DNA. CDR1 is LGHNA and CDR2 is YSLEER in the germline V gene. This CDR3 is built from 15 residues. This CDR3 reads CASSQDGQGTDTQYF.

The rearrangement uses TRBV27 and TRBJ1-5; the TCRdb call, TRBD1, lacks DNA for checking. This CDR3 contains 14 residues. Germline lookup yields CDR1 MNHEY and CDR2 SMNVEV (reference sequence). The CDR3 protein is CATGPQGLSQPQHF.

The chain joins TRBV7-2 to TRBJ2-7; TCRdb selects TRBD1, and the lack of DNA leaves this call unchecked. Germline CDR1 reads SGHTA; CDR2 reads FQGNSA. CDR3 length equals 12 residues. Here the CDR3 reads CASSLRAGPGYF.

The genes are TRBV19 and TRBJ2-7; TCRdb's D call of TRBD1 is untestable without DNA. The CDR3 length is 15 residues. Germline V gene sequence: CDR1 LNHDA, CDR2 SQIVND (reference sequence). This CDR3 is CASSPLRGRAYEQYF.

The chain combines TRBV10-3 with TRBJ2-1; TCRdb returns TRBD1, unconfirmable since there is no DNA. Germline assignment: CDR1 ENHRY and CDR2 SYGVKD. CDR3 length: 17 amino acids. CDR3 in amino acids: CAITNYELRDRANEQFF.

The chain combines TRBV6-1 with TRBJ1-5; the TRBD1 assignment by TCRdb is unverifiable without DNA. CDR1 is MNHNS and CDR2 is SASEGT in the germline V gene. CDR3 length: 14 amino acids. CDR3 region: CASSKQGAYQPQHF.

CDR3 region: CASSVSVSYNEQFF. The rearrangement uses TRBV9 and TRBJ2-1. Per germline, CDR1 SGDLS and CDR2 YYNGEE. The CDR3 runs to 14 residues.

The genes are TRBV28 and TRBJ2-3; without DNA, the TCRdb call of TRBD2 cannot be checked. The length of the CDR3 is 17 residues. In germline, CDR1 is MDHEN, CDR2 SYDVKM. The CDR3 loop is CASSFLGLAGVGDTQYF.